This T cell receptor (beta chain) was captured by sequencing in a study of blood T cells in healthy people across ages. Study-wide findings and caveats: Per million T cells, the diversity of TCR beta decreased roughly linearly as age advanced. Unsorted PBMC material precluded a definitive naive versus antigen-experienced comparison.

Note on this clonotype: Its matching antigen is unknown.

The use of a sample-barcoded 5' primer and a J-beta primer mix characterized a second PCR of about 7 to 12 cycles. MiXCR, applied by TCRdb to the 5' RACE reads, yields one record per CDR3 protein. Of around 1.7 million distinct CDR3 sequences in the sample, about 28% are singletons; the top ten hold roughly 8%. The CDR3 loop spans 14 amino acids. With V trimmed by 4 bases and J by 4 bases, 8 bases remained unmatched. Germline loops: CDR1 SGHRS, CDR2 YFSETQ. The genes are TRBV5-1 and TRBJ2-7; TRBD1 agrees at 7 bases. The sequence was collected from a woman aged 25-40 years in good health. Sequencing input: blood. CDR3 DNA sequence: TGCGCCAGCAGCCAAGGGACAGCTTTTTACGAGCAGTACTTC. Residues: CASSQGTAFYEQYF.